Shown below are 14 T cell receptor beta chains from a single sample sequenced in a study of blood T cells in healthy people across ages. Alongside a J-beta primer mix, a sample-barcoded 5' primer served in a second PCR lasting about 6 to 11 cycles. TCRdb re-analysed the 5' RACE reads in MiXCR, keeping a single row per CDR3 protein. Altogether over a million distinct CDR3 sequences are present, roughly 45% being singletons, with the ten largest covering 18%. Sequenced input: blood. The receptors were gathered from an older woman in good health.

This chain connects TRBV27 to TRBJ2-7; 13 nucleotides match TRBD2. J was trimmed by 0 bases and V by 8 bases; bases with no gene match: 4. CDR3 length: 15 residues. Germline assignment: CDR1 MNHEY and CDR2 SMNVEV (reference sequence). The CDR3 loop reads CASGLAGVSSYEQYF. In nucleotides, the CDR3 is TGTGCCAGCGGACTAGCGGGAGTGAGCTCCTACGAGCAGTACTTC.

The rearrangement uses TRBV6-5 and TRBJ2-1; D tentatively reads TRBD1 or TRBD2 (5 bases each). Trimming took 1 base from V and 5 from J, leaving 12 bases between them. This CDR3 region has 15 residues. Germline CDR1 MNHEY, CDR2 SVGAGI. CDR3: CASSYYGTPNNEQFF. The CDR3 region has the DNA TGTGCCAGCAGTTACTACGGGACCCCCAACAATGAGCAGTTCTTC.

A remark on this clonotype: Germline and junction disagree at one end, which may indicate a read error. V and J are TRBV15 and TRBJ2-2, with D possibly being TRBD2 (6 bases). The CDR3 sequence is 13 residues long. CDR1 LNHNV and CDR2 YYDKDF come from the germline V gene (reference sequence). Written as DNA, the CDR3 is TGTGCCACCAGCAGAGGAGGGAACGGGGGGCTGTTTTTT. It specifies CATSRGGNGGLFF.

The chain carries TRBV28 and TRBJ2-7, with 8 bases lining up with TRBD2. The CDR3 loop spans 18 amino acids. V lost 3 bases to trimming and J lost 3 bases; unmatched junction nucleotides: 16. The germline gives CDR1 MDHEN, CDR2 SYDVKM. The CDR3 nucleotides are TGTGCCAGCAGTTTCGCAGGAACGGGACTAGTAAAGATCTACGAGCAGTACTTC. Translating it yields CASSFAGTGLVKIYEQYF.

This chain connects TRBV5-1 to TRBJ1-4; no clear D. V was pared by 5 bases and J by 3 bases, with 17 bases between. Germline V CDR1 and CDR2: SGHRS, YFSETQ. The CDR3 length is 16 residues. CDR3: CASRRRGSGANEKLFF. The CDR3, as DNA: TGCGCCAGCAGGCGGAGAGGTTCCGGTGCTAATGAAAAACTGTTTTTT.

This chain joins TRBV20-1 and TRBJ2-1; TRBD1 aligns across 8 bases. The DNA matches TRBJ2-7 better at its end, which makes the J call doubtful. CDR1 is DFQATT, CDR2 SNEGSKA, per germline (reference sequence). This CDR3 is built from 13 residues. As DNA, the CDR3 is TGCAGTGCAAGGACAGGGTCCTACAATGAGCAGTACTTC. This encodes CSARTGSYNEQYF.

The chain recombines TRBV2 with TRBJ2-7; 9 nucleotides align to TRBD1. The germline V gene encodes CDR1 SNHLY and CDR2 FYNNEI. This CDR3 has 15 amino acids. Germline trimming cut 6 bases from V and 2 bases from J; bases unmatched to any gene: 8. The CDR3 region is CASRGQGHSTYEQYF. The CDR3 region has the DNA TGTGCCAGCAGAGGACAGGGGCACTCGACCTACGAGCAGTACTTC.

The chain combines TRBV13 with TRBJ2-5, with 8 bases lining up with TRBD1. The CDR3 totals 15 residues. CDR1 and CDR2 from the germline V gene are PRHDT and FYEKMQ (reference sequence). The J segment lost 4 bases and the V segment lost 3 bases, leaving 7 bases of the junction unmatched. The CDR3 bases are TGTGCCAGCAGCTTCCAGGGGGCCTCGTCAGAGACCCAGTACTTC. It translates to CASSFQGASSETQYF.

This chain joins TRBV24-1 and TRBJ2-3, with D unclear. The CDR3 length is 15 residues. CDR1 is KGHDR and CDR2 is SFDVKD in the germline V gene. Trimming stripped 4 bases from V and 0 bases from J, with 10 bases between. This CDR3 reads CATSDLGLSTDTQYF. The CDR3 DNA is TGTGCCACCAGTGACTTGGGCCTAAGCACAGATACGCAGTATTTT.

The chain employs TRBV13 and TRBJ2-3; TRBD2 matches 14 bases. V shed 4 bases and J 1 base; nucleotides not matched to a gene: 10. This CDR3 contains 19 residues. Germline values: CDR1 PRHDT, CDR2 FYEKMQ (reference sequence). The CDR3 bases are TGTGCCAGCAGCTCCCCCGGGACTAGCGGGGGAAGGGGCACAGATACGCAGTATTTT. Residues: CASSSPGTSGGRGTDTQYF. The full variable domain, with the rest looked up from reference TRBV13 and TRBJ2-3, is AAGVIQSPRHLIKEKRETATLKCYPIPRHDTVYWYQQGPGQDPQFLISFYEKMQSDKGSIPDRFSAQQFSDYHSELNMSSLELGDSALYFCASSSPGTSGGRGTDTQYFGPGTRLTVL.

The V call is TRBV7-9, the J call TRBJ2-5; D ambiguous. V lost 5 bases, J lost 5 bases, and 9 bases lay in between. The CDR3 length is 12 residues. CDR1 is SEHNR and CDR2 is FQNEAQ in the germline V gene (reference sequence). CDR3: CASSLTAETQYF. The CDR3 DNA follows: TGTGCCAGCAGCCTCACGGCGGAGACCCAGTACTTC. Complete variable domain (other parts from reference TRBV7-9 and TRBJ2-5): DTGVSQNPRHKITKRGQNVTFRCDPISEHNRLYWYRQTLGQGPEFLTYFQNEAQLEKSRLLSDRFSAERPKGSFSTLEIQRTEQGDSAMYLCASSLTAETQYFGPGTRLLVL.

The chain combines TRBV7-9 with TRBJ1-2, with 9 bases matching TRBD1. The V gene's germline CDR1 is SEHNR and CDR2 FQNEAQ (reference sequence). This CDR3 region has 15 residues. J lost 8 bases, V lost 5 bases, and 12 bases had no gene match. Here the CDR3 DNA reads TGTGCCAGCAGCCCCTCGGGACAGGGAATTTACGGCTACACCTTC. It translates to CASSPSGQGIYGYTF.

This clonotype has just a few counts. CDR3 amino acids: CASSPHTSGPYNEQFF. In nucleotides, the CDR3 is TGTGCCAGCAGTCCACATACTAGCGGGCCATACAATGAGCAGTTCTTC. The chain couples TRBV6-5 to TRBJ2-1, with 9 bases that match TRBD2. Germline V CDR1 and CDR2: MNHEY, SVGAGI. After removal of 5 bases from V and 4 bases from J, the junction contained 9 bases not matched to a gene. The length of the CDR3 is 16 residues.

The rearrangement links TRBV6-1 to TRBJ2-4; D is uncertain. Germline CDR1 MNHNS, CDR2 SASEGT. Trimming pared 3 bases from V and 13 bases from J, leaving 13 bases between. The CDR3 loop spans 12 amino acids. The CDR3 region is CASSDRYNEQYF. The CDR3 region has the DNA TGTGCCAGCAGTGACCGCTACAATGAGCAGTACTTC.